The clone carrying this T cell receptor beta chain was seen a single time. This was the immunoSEQ v3.0 assay at survey level. Generated by immunoSEQ multiplex PCR, the TCRdb table keeps only in-frame clones and is missing some. The data show 15,000 to 20,000 clones, with around three quarters seen just once and approximately 11% held by the top ten. The data were obtained in a study of long-term antiretroviral therapy in people with HIV. V lost 7 bases and J lost 1; bases outside the gene matches: 9. This CDR3 is 18 amino acids long. The germline CDR1 and CDR2 sequences are SEHNR and FQNEAQ (reference sequence).

The sequencing here drew on unsorted PBMCs, taken 2.3 years after starting antiretroviral therapy. This rearrangement joins TRBV7-9 to TRBJ2-1; 14 bases are a match to TRBD2. This clonotype was sampled from a woman between 35 and 50 years old with HIV. The CDR3 spells CASTPGTSGSISYNEQFF. CDR3 coding DNA: TGTGCCAGCACCCCCGGGACTAGCGGGAGTATATCCTACAATGAGCAGTTCTTC.